This TCR beta chain was captured by sequencing in a study of T cells in Graves' hyperthyroidism and ophthalmopathy (dated by TCRdb to about 2019). With regard to the full study: Peripheral blood samples were taken at the time of initial diagnosis, prior to any treatment. A discovery cohort of about 100 patients, approximately 44 with Graves' ophthalmopathy and 55 to 60 with stable Graves' hyperthyroidism, was used to find distinguishing TCR V-J signatures. Whether ophthalmopathy could be predicted prospectively was tested in an independent validation cohort made up of roughly 19 hyperthyroidism patients plus 17 patients who later progressed to ophthalmopathy. For training and testing, the roughly 93 patients in the discovery cohort were randomly divided in a 7:3 ratio. In addition, the study compared T-cell repertoires in thyroid tissue and in blood from roughly 6 Graves' hyperthyroidism patients. Following sampling, methimazole starting at 30 mg daily was given to hyperthyroidism patients, and high-dose intravenous methylprednisolone was given to ophthalmopathy patients. The paper describes TCR Vbeta CDR3 sequencing of about 140 peripheral blood samples, made up of fewer than 50 ophthalmopathy patients, 70 to 75 hyperthyroidism patients and 17 progressor patients.

This clonotype showed up just once. Its antigen is not yet known. No clone much larger than this one lies a single base away; base qualities are absent. One read represents weak support. Per the germline V gene (reference sequence), LNHDA is the CDR1 and SQIVND is the CDR2. The V and J ends are trimmed by 6 bases and 1 base, leaving 17 bases between them. The CDR3 has 16 amino acids, counting the end cysteine and phenylalanine. Only the CDR3 portion is preserved as DNA: 48 bases, with reading frame beginning at the first base. Broad study findings and their caveats: In validation, the model predicted progression to ophthalmopathy a median of roughly 6.2 months before onset, with about 70% sensitivity and roughly 73% specificity. Most expanded thyroid clonotypes (frequency above 0.001) were also detected in blood, suggesting blood repertoires may reflect thyroid immune responses. A model built on a 13 V-J signature distinguished ophthalmopathy from stable hyperthyroidism, reaching 87.88% sensitivity and 81.08% specificity in cross-validation and 80%/75% in testing. Sample size was not statistically predetermined, and blinding of investigators to group allocation was not performed.

The TCR beta CDR3 regions were amplified from the RNA transcripts. The TCR CDR3 was subjected to a first round of RT-PCR using the HTBI primer set and the Qiagen OneStep RT-PCR kit. A second multiplex PCR round built the libraries, followed by size selection and purification. Paired-end sequencing of the libraries was performed with 100 bp reads on an Illumina HiSeq2000. Per the authors' processing: SOAPnuke was used to process the raw data, throwing out any read that contained adapters or uncalled bases, had a mean Phred below 15, or lacked an exact constant-primer or identifier match. COPE v1.2.5 was used to merge high-quality paired reads, and clonotypes were defined as unique nucleotide sequences. Clonotypes were aligned to IMGT TRBV, TRBD and TRBJ reference segments using MiTCR v1.1. Analysis was restricted to V-J combinations with a frequency above 0.0001, which covered roughly 99% of repertoires. The TCS score was defined as F50 (clonal expansion) divided by E x V (chaos), with BLOSUM62-based TCRdist calculated between CDR3 peptides within each V-J. Welch's t-statistics and random forest reduced around 520 V-J features to roughly 13, which were used in a naive Bayes classifier (R e1071). TCRdb took the public reads, trimmed them with fastp at Q25, ran MiXCR for clone calling and kept in-frame beta chains. Identical CDR3 protein sequences are pooled into one entry, listed with their most common genes and DNA. The V and J calls shown here were made by TCRdb, not taken from the authors' results. The sample table records about 560,000 distinct CDR3 sequences; 15% to 20% of these occur just once. 18% of the sample is taken by the ten largest.

Graves' hyperthyroidism was defined as stable when no progression to ophthalmopathy occurred over 18 months of follow-up. Hyperthyroidism patients were newly diagnosed, with disease duration under 2 months, and aged 18 to 65 years. Exclusion was applied to patients with uncontrolled infections, other autoimmune diseases, pregnancy or lactation. Diagnoses were established on the basis of clinical symptoms, serum thyroxine and TRAb, thyroid ultrasound, and orbital computed tomography. PBMCs were isolated from 10 ml of fresh peripheral blood by Ficoll-Paque density gradient centrifugation. Total RNA was extracted with Trizol reagent, and quality was checked on an Agilent 2100 Bioanalyzer.

This receptor chain uses TRBV19 and TRBJ2-3, with the identity of the D gene unclear. Sequencing input: blood. This receptor was identified in a woman between 18 and 29 years old with Graves' hyperthyroidism. The CDR3 here reads CASRGILGRGTDTQYF. The DNA reads as follows: TGTGCCAGTAGGGGGATTTTGGGAAGGGGCACAGATACGCAGTATTTT.